The sequence of this T cell receptor (beta chain) was determined in a study of cytomegalovirus exposure and HLA in healthy donors. Across the study: Clustering assigned 81% of the approximately 400 genotyped donors to the Caucasian-associated ancestry cluster. Study observations and caveats: The study put 150 to 200 TCR beta chains on its list as cytomegalovirus-associated. When the data were analyzed later, several of the most significant clusters appeared to be linked to common viral pathogens.

Each donor was healthy, and each was a bone marrow donor. Primers included in the PCR were 60 Vbeta and 13 Jbeta primers. The protocol was immunoSEQ multiplex PCR, while the TCRdb copy is restricted to in-frame clones and leaves out a portion. This sample has some 150,000 clones, with roughly 76% found just once. Details on this clone: Its antigen is not identified.

Germline V gene lookup returns CDR1 ENHRY and CDR2 SYGVKD. Trimming cost V 0 bases and J 8 bases; bases outside gene matches: 11. The length of the CDR3 is 17 residues. The sample taken for sequencing was PBMCs. This receptor was taken from a woman aged 45-65 years in good health and CMV-seronegative. The gene calls are TRBV10-3 and TRBJ2-1; 9 bases line up with TRBD2. In nucleotides, the CDR3 is TGTGCCATCAGTGAGTCCGGTGTAGGGAGCGGGGGGCATGAGCAGTTCTTC. Its translation is CAISESGVGSGGHEQFF.